Described below is a single TCR beta chain sequence and its context. The antigen remains unidentified. The data derive from a study of T cells in localized non-small cell lung cancer. Overall study findings and caveats: Higher blood T cell density went with longer overall survival. There were a median roughly 60 of the top 100 tumor clones appearing in adjacent lung.

The CDR3 covers 15 residues. The germline CDR1 and CDR2 sequences are MNHNS and SASEGT. Trimming pared 2 bases from V and 6 bases from J, leaving 17 bases between. This table comes from immunoSEQ multiplex PCR, and its TCRdb copy is limited to in-frame clones, with some not included. The table has roughly 90,000 clones, roughly 91% seen once. This material consisted of PBMCs, taken before any cancer treatment. The chain joins TRBV6-1 to TRBJ2-7; tentative D call: TRBD1 (8 bases). The receptor comes from a woman between 40 and 69 years old with stage II squamous cell lung carcinoma. This chain's CDR3 is CASSESGDRWSEQYF. The CDR3 nucleotides are TGTGCCAGCAGTGAAAGCGGGGACAGGTGGAGCGAGCAGTACTTC.